The T cell receptor (beta chain) under discussion was sequenced for a study of PD-1 blockade in classical Hodgkin lymphoma. Study outcomes and limitations: Reasons behind the repertoire differences stay unclear, perhaps disease activity or earlier therapy.

The sample's time point: cycle 4 day 1 (C4D1), after less than 7 weeks of nivolumab. Brentuximab vedotin exposure varied among the patients, all of whom had relapsed after autologous stem cell transplantation. Turning to this clone: Its specificity is unknown.

Assay: immunoSEQ multiplex PCR; the TCRdb copy retains only in-frame clones and omits some. The sample shows more than 95,000 clones, roughly 89% of them seen only once. The CDR3 is made up of 15 amino acids. V was clipped by 1 base and J by 0 bases; unmatched bases: 1. Germline V lookup: CDR1 MGHRA, CDR2 YSYEKL. This receptor was obtained from a human donor with classical Hodgkin lymphoma. The V and J genes are TRBV4-1 and TRBJ2-7, with 9 bases matching TRBD2. The source was peripheral blood mononuclear cells (PBMCs), collected before the fourth cycle of nivolumab. The DNA for the CDR3 is TGCGCCAGCAGCCAAGTAGCGGGAGCCTCCTACGAGCAGTACTTC. Protein sequence: CASSQVAGASYEQYF.